This TCR beta chain is drawn from a study of blood T cell dynamics during melanoma immunotherapy. Repertoires were generated with immunoSEQ multiplex PCR, while TCRdb's copy carries only in-frame clones and drops some. The sample gives 15,000 to 20,000 clones, roughly nine tenths of which show up once; 1.8% is in the top ten. This clone was seen just once. Its matching antigen is unknown. Overall study findings and caveats: The study could not tell melanoma-specific clones from general immune activation.

This sample's time point: pre-treatment baseline. Sample: blood, taken from a patient treated with checkpoint blockade. The clonotype comes from a human donor with melanoma.

CDR3: CSVGGGRTEAFF. CDR3 DNA: TGCAGCGTCGGGGGCGGCAGAACTGAAGCTTTCTTT. V gene TRBV29-1 combines with J gene TRBJ1-1; weak D call: TRBD1 (6 bases). Trimming cost V 6 bases and J 5 bases, with 13 bases left between them. The V gene's germline CDR1 is SQVTM and CDR2 ANQGSEA. This CDR3 contains 12 residues.